This T cell receptor (beta chain) comes out of a study of cytomegalovirus exposure and HLA in healthy donors. Points from the study as a whole: Under in vitro conditions, a few CMV-associated chains were confirmed as specific for CMV antigens. A list of 164 TCR beta chains associated with cytomegalovirus was given.

Concerning this clone: Its antigen is undetermined.

V lost 6 bases and J lost 2, with 10 bases in between. The CDR3 extends over 14 amino acids. From germline, CDR1 is LGHNA and CDR2 YSLEER. Here immunoSEQ multiplex PCR was the method, and the copy in TCRdb shows in-frame clones only, minus some. The sample yields approximately 150,000 clones, about 90% seen once. The rearrangement joins TRBV4-3 to TRBJ2-2; D possibly corresponds to TRBD1 (6 bases). This clonotype was obtained from a woman aged 18-29 years in good health and CMV-seropositive. Material: PBMCs. CDR3: CASSPDSNTGELFF. CDR3 nucleotides: TGCGCCAGCAGTCCGGACAGTAACACCGGGGAGCTGTTTTTT.